This T cell receptor beta chain was obtained from a study of cytomegalovirus exposure and HLA in healthy donors. Germline values: CDR1 SEHNR, CDR2 FQNEAQ (reference sequence). The V end was cut by 5 bases, the J end by 5 bases, with 13 bases between. The CDR3 sequence is 13 residues long. The PCR contained 60 Vbeta and 13 Jbeta primers. Assay: immunoSEQ multiplex PCR; the TCRdb copy retains only in-frame clones and omits some. The profile shows about 62,000 clones, 65% to 80% of them singletons. Those who donated were healthy bone marrow donors. Study-wide results and limits: Earlier analysis looked at TCR beta V segments, and most were productive about 90% or about 30% of the time. Accurate predictions that matched the HLA-A and HLA-B alleles of most subjects were reportedly made from TCR beta sequences. Several of the most significant clusters were apparently associated with common viral pathogens in a later analysis.

On this clone: The antigen is not known.

This sequence was found in a woman aged 30 to 39 in good health and CMV-seronegative. The sequenced sample was PBMCs. The chain has TRBV7-9 and TRBJ2-7; no clear D. CDR3 loop: CASSQSATNEQYF. DNA of the CDR3: TGTGCCAGCAGCCAATCCGCAACTAACGAGCAGTACTTC.